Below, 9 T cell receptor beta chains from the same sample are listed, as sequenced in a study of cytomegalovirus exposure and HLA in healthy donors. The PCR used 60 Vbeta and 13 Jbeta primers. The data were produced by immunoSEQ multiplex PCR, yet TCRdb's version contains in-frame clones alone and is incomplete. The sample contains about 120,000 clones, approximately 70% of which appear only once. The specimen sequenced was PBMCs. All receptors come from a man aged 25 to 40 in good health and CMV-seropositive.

The CDR3: CASSLGGRSQPQHF. Written as DNA, the CDR3 is TGCGCCAGCAGTCTGGGGGGGCGTAGTCAGCCCCAGCATTTT. V usage is TRBV23-1 and J usage is TRBJ1-5, with D possibly matching TRBD1 (6 bases). TRBV23-1 has ORF status, its function being uncertain. Trimming shortened V by 4 bases and J by 6 bases, and 13 bases separated the two germline ends. CDR3 length: 14 amino acids.

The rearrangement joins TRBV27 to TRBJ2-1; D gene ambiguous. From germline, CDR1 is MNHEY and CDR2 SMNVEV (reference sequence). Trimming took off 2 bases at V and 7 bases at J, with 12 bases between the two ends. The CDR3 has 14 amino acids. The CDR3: CASSLGQATNEQFF. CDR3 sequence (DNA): TGTGCCAGCAGTTTAGGGCAGGCTACGAATGAGCAGTTCTTC.

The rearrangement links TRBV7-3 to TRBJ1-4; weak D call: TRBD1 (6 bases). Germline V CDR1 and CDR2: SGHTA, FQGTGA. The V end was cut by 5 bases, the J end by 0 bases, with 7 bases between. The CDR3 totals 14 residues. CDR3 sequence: CASSEGATNEKLFF. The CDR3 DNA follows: TGTGCCAGCAGCGAGGGGGCAACTAATGAAAAACTGTTTTTT.

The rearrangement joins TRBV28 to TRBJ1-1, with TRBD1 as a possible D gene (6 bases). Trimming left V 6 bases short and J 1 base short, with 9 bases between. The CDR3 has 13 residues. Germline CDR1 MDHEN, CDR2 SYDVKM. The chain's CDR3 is CASRLTGNTEAFF. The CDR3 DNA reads TGTGCCAGCAGATTGACAGGGAACACTGAAGCTTTCTTT.

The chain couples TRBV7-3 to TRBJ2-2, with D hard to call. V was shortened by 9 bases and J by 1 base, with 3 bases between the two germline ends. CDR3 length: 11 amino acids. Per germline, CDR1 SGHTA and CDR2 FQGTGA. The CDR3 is CARQNTGELFF. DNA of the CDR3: TGTGCCAGACAGAACACCGGGGAGCTGTTTTTT.

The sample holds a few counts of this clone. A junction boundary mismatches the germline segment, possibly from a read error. The CDR3 nucleotides are TGTGCTAGCAGCTTAGGCGGTAGCGGCAGCACAGATACGCAGTATTTT. The encoded protein is CASSLGGSGSTDTQYF. The J gene is TRBJ2-3, the V gene TRBV7-7, with D perhaps matching TRBD2 (6 bases). Germline values: CDR1 SSHAT, CDR2 FNYEAQ (reference sequence). The CDR3 is 16 amino acids.

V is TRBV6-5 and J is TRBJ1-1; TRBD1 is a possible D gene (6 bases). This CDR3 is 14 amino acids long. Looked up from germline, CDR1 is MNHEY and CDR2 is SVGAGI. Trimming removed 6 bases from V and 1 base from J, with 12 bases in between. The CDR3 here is CASRAGARNTEAFF. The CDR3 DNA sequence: TGTGCCAGCAGAGCAGGGGCCAGGAACACTGAAGCTTTCTTT.

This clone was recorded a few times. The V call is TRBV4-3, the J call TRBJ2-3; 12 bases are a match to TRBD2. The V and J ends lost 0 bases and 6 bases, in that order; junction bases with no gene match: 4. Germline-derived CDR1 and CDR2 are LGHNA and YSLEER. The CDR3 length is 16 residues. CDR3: CASSQDWTSGTDTQYF. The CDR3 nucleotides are TGCGCCAGCAGCCAAGATTGGACTAGCGGGACGGATACGCAGTATTTT.

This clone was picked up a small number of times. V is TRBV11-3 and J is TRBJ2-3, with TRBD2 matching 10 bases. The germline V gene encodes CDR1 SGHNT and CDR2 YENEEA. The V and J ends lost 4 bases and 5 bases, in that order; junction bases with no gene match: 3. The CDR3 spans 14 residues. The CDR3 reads CASSSLAGEDTQYF. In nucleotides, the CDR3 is TGTGCCAGCAGCTCCCTAGCGGGAGAAGATACGCAGTATTTT.